A selection of T cell receptor beta chains follows, all from one sample in a study of shared clonotypes between healthy human individuals. Sequenced by immunoSEQ multiplex PCR; TCRdb stores in-frame clones only, minus some. This sample has about 2.4 million clones; around 94% occur once, and the top ten carry 0.14%. Sequenced material: naive CD4+ T cells sorted from blood. All receptors come from a young man in good health. The CDR3 runs from the conserved cysteine through the conserved F or W. A D gene is named only where the DNA matches it firmly. Clone size is given for some rows only: seen once, a few or many times, or a class if the clone is expanded.

D gene	V gene	clone size	J gene	CDR3 length	CDR3 protein	CDR3 DNA
-	TRBV28	-	TRBJ2-1	14	CASSPHRTYNEQFF	TGTGCCAGCAGTCCTCACAGGACCTACAATGAGCAGTTCTTC
-	TRBV18	-	TRBJ1-4	18	CASSPRERYVGSNEKLFF	TGTGCCAGCTCACCAAGGGAAAGATACGTGGGGAGTAATGAAAAACTGTTTTTT
-	TRBV30	-	TRBJ2-6	17	CAWSPRLPSSGANVLTF	TGTGCCTGGAGCCCCAGGCTTCCCTCCTCTGGGGCCAACGTCCTGACTTTC
TRBD1	TRBV9	-	TRBJ2-5	17	CASSGETGVWGQETQYF	TGTGCCAGCAGCGGAGAGACAGGGGTGTGGGGACAAGAGACCCAGTACTTC
-	TRBV5-5	-	TRBJ1-3	19	CASSLADTGTVLLGNTIYF	TGTGCCAGCAGCTTGGCGGATACGGGAACGGTGTTACTGGGAAACACCATATATTTT
TRBD1	TRBV6-4	-	TRBJ1-6	15	CASSSQGAENSPLHF	TGTGCCAGCAGTTCACAGGGGGCGGAAAATTCACCCCTCCACTTT
-	TRBV27	once	TRBJ2-7	15	CASRLLRGYPHEQYF	TGTGCCAGCAGGCTTCTTCGAGGTTACCCACACGAGCAGTACTTC
-	TRBV4-1	-	TRBJ2-5	15	CASSLRTVPPETQYF	TGCGCCAGCAGCCTGAGGACGGTGCCCCCAGAGACCCAGTACTTC
-	TRBV4-1	-	TRBJ2-1	15	CASSQDGVSYNEQFF	TGCGCCAGCAGCCAAGATGGCGTTTCGTACAATGAGCAGTTCTTC
-	TRBV6-1	-	TRBJ2-5	15	CASSEALPNQETQYF	TGTGCCAGCAGTGAAGCGCTTCCAAACCAAGAGACCCAGTACTTC
-	TRBV4-2	-	TRBJ2-1	15	CASSLGGERNNEQFF	TGTGCCAGCAGCCTAGGGGGTGAACGGAACAATGAGCAGTTCTTC
TRBD2	TRBV10-3	-	TRBJ2-7	14	CAIRLAESDYEQYF	TGTGCCATCAGACTAGCGGAATCTGACTACGAGCAGTACTTC
TRBD2	TRBV19	-	TRBJ2-3	16	CASREASGSITDTQYF	TGTGCCAGTAGAGAGGCTAGCGGGAGTATAACAGATACGCAGTATTTT
-	TRBV9	once	TRBJ2-1	14	CASSVVGAWNEQFF	TGTGCCAGCAGCGTAGTTGGGGCATGGAATGAGCAGTTCTTC
-	TRBV7-9	-	TRBJ1-1	13	CASTRTVNTEAFF	TGTGCCAGCACGCGGACGGTGAACACTGAAGCTTTCTTT
TRBD1	TRBV28	-	TRBJ2-3	17	CASSEQEWTGSTDTQYF	TGTGCCAGCAGTGAACAAGAATGGACAGGGAGCACAGATACGCAGTATTTT
TRBD2	TRBV7-2	-	TRBJ2-1	16	CASSLVVGGGRNEQFF	TGTGCCAGCAGCTTAGTCGTCGGGGGGGGCCGCAATGAGCAGTTCTTC
-	TRBV30	-	TRBJ1-1	15	CAWSITGRRSTEAFF	TGTGCCTGGAGTATAACAGGGCGACGGAGCACTGAAGCTTTCTTT
TRBD1	TRBV10-3	once	TRBJ2-1	15	CAISELDRGINEQFF	TGTGCCATCAGTGAACTAGACAGGGGAATCAATGAGCAGTTCTTC
-	TRBV19	-	TRBJ1-5	14	CASSRGVSNQPQHF	TGTGCCAGTAGTCGGGGGGTCAGTAATCAGCCCCAGCATTTT
-	TRBV6-5	-	TRBJ2-4	15	CASSSTKLAKNIQYF	TGTGCCAGCAGTTCCACCAAGTTAGCCAAAAACATTCAGTACTTC
-	TRBV27	once	TRBJ2-6	17	CASSTQTPSSGANVLTF	TGTGCCAGCAGTACCCAAACACCCAGCTCTGGGGCCAACGTCCTGACTTTC
TRBD2	TRBV29-1	-	TRBJ2-1	13	CSGGLAGYNEQFF	TGCAGCGGGGGACTAGCGGGGTACAATGAGCAGTTCTTC
-	TRBV5-1	-	TRBJ2-2	15	CASSLQGSYTGELFF	TGCGCCAGCAGCTTGCAGGGGTCCTACACCGGGGAGCTGTTTTTT
-	TRBV6-5	-	TRBJ2-3	15	CASSQQGGVADTQYF	TGTGCCAGCAGTCAACAGGGAGGGGTAGCAGATACGCAGTATTTT
-	TRBV6-5	-	TRBJ2-3	13	CASGRGATDTQYF	TGTGCCAGCGGAAGGGGGGCCACAGATACGCAGTATTTT
TRBD2	TRBV18	-	TRBJ2-7	17	CASSLGTSGRGGSEQYF	TGTGCCAGCTCACTCGGGACTAGCGGGAGAGGGGGGTCCGAGCAGTACTTC
-	TRBV5-6	-	TRBJ2-1	14	CASSFPGKGNEQFF	TGTGCCAGCAGCTTTCCTGGGAAGGGTAATGAGCAGTTCTTC
-	TRBV6-1	-	TRBJ1-2	17	CASSEDSLLPANYGYTF	TGTGCCAGCAGTGAAGACTCCTTGCTTCCGGCTAACTATGGCTACACCTTC
-	TRBV2	once	TRBJ2-1	13	CAIGTSRINEQFF	TGTGCCATAGGGACATCGAGGATCAATGAGCAGTTCTTC
-	TRBV10-1	-	TRBJ2-1	12	CASSENGREQFF	TGCGCCAGCAGTGAGAACGGGCGGGAGCAGTTCTTC
TRBD1	TRBV7-9	-	TRBJ2-7	15	CASSHSSGQIYEQYF	TGTGCCAGCAGCCATAGCTCGGGACAGATCTACGAGCAGTACTTC